The clone carrying this T cell receptor (beta chain) rates as medium-sized. As yet, its antigen is unknown. The data were taken from a study of T-cell memory formation after mild COVID-19. With constant-segment primers, 5'RACE yielded cDNA libraries of TCR alpha and TCR beta that carried sample barcodes and UMIs. TCRdb re-analysed the 5' RACE reads in MiXCR, keeping a single row per CDR3 protein. This table holds around 5,000 distinct CDR3 sequences, approximately 48% found once. This CDR3 spans 18 amino acids. Germline V gives CDR1 MNHNY, CDR2 SVGAGI (reference sequence). V trimming: 5 bases; J trimming: 1 base; junction bases outside the gene matches: 10. Study-level findings and limits: Second-wave clones reaching peak frequency on day 37 lacked confirmed SARS-CoV-2 specificity.

Specimen: PBMCs or a T cell subset sorted from them (not recorded which). The chain is built from TRBV6-6 and TRBJ2-3, with 12 positions matching TRBD2. The receptor was isolated from an adult who had mild COVID-19 (a few samples of this study predate the infection). Cell type and time point are not known. CDR3 loop: CASSRRTSGALGTDTQYF. In DNA, the CDR3 is TGTGCCAGCAGTAGGAGGACTAGCGGGGCCCTGGGCACAGATACGCAGTATTTT.